This T cell receptor beta chain is drawn from a study of molecular identifiers for immune sequencing clone quantification. General study results and limits: Clones above 20 RNA copies held over 98% of effector molecules, under 1% in naive cells. Roughly 950,000 naive cells reportedly did not prevent detection of spiked Jurkat TCR RNA from one cell.

This CDR3 region has 16 residues. The V gene lost 0 bases and the J gene lost 0 bases, with 9 bases spanning the gap. CDR1 is DFQATT and CDR2 is SNEGSKA in the germline V gene (reference sequence). Library preparation followed earlier protocols using designated TCR primers. Each CDR3 protein is one row after TCRdb ran MiXCR on the PCR reads. The table includes 460,000 or so distinct CDR3 sequences, around a fifth detected once. This clonotype occurred many times. Antigen unknown. Sequenced sample: naive CD8+ T cells from blood, with Jurkat cell RNA spiked in. Subset denoted: FACS-sorted CD8+CD4-CCR7+CD45RA+ naive T cells. This clonotype was obtained from a human donor in good health. Some libraries in this study had Jurkat cell RNA spiked in. The chain carries TRBV20-1 and TRBJ1-6, with D hard to call. The CDR3 reads CSARDRKSSYNSPLHF. The CDR3 DNA is TGCAGTGCTAGAGATCGAAAGAGCTCCTATAATTCACCCCTCCACTTT.